The rows below give T cell receptor beta chains drawn from one sample of a study of CD8 T cells in Susac syndrome. TCRdb re-called the immunoSEQ multiplex PCR reads through MiXCR, storing one row per CDR3 protein. The sample includes some 150,000 distinct CDR3 sequences, around 95% of them seen just once. The sequencing sample was made of CD8+ T cells from PBMCs. The receptors were sampled from a human donor with multiple sclerosis. Both conserved end residues are part of each CDR3. The D gene is left open where the match is weak. Clone size is shown for a subset of rows, as once, few, many or a class of expanded clone.

D gene | J gene | V gene | clone size | CDR3 DNA | CDR3 protein
NA | TRBJ2-2 | TRBV4-1 | NA | TGCGCCAGCAGCCAAGTTAGCGGGGAGCTGTTTTTT | CASSQVSGELFF
NA | TRBJ2-7 | TRBV12-3/TRBV12-4 | NA | TGTGCCAGCAGTTCCTTGGGTCCAGGGGTCGAGCAGTACTTC | CASSSLGPGVEQYF
TRBD1 | TRBJ2-7 | TRBV27 | NA | TGTGCCAGCAGTTATAAGGGACAGACTACCTACGAGCAGTACTTC | CASSYKGQTTYEQYF
NA | TRBJ2-1 | TRBV7-9 | NA | TGTGCCAGCAGCCCCGGGGCCGAGCAGTTCTTC | CASSPGAEQFF
NA | TRBJ2-1 | TRBV29-1 | NA | TGCAGCGTTGAAGTGGAGCGGGTGGGCAATGAGCAGTTCTTC | CSVEVERVGNEQFF
NA | TRBJ2-7 | TRBV27 | few | TGTGCCAGCAGTTTAACAGGGTCCTACGAGCAGTACTTC | CASSLTGSYEQYF
NA | TRBJ2-2 | TRBV3-1 | once | TGTGCCAGCAGCCGAGACATATCGAACACCGGGGAGCTGTTTTTT | CASSRDISNTGELFF
NA | TRBJ1-1 | TRBV11-2 | NA | TGTGCCAGCAGCCGCGATGGGAACACTGAAGCTTTCTTT | CASSRDGNTEAFF
NA | TRBJ2-7 | TRBV5-1 | NA | TGCGCCAGCAGCTTGGTTTCGGCGGCGGGGAGGACCTACGAGCAGTACTTC | CASSLVSAAGRTYEQYF
NA | TRBJ1-5 | TRBV27 | NA | TGTGCCAGCAGGGGGTTGGATAGCAATCAGCCCCAGCATTTT | CASRGLDSNQPQHF
NA | TRBJ2-5 | TRBV7-9 | NA | TGTGCCAGCAGCAGACGGACGGGAGCCGGGACCCAGTACTTC | CASSRRTGAGTQYF
NA | TRBJ1-5 | TRBV9 | NA | TGTGCCAGTGGTGGGGGGCAAGGACAGCCCCAGCATTTT | CASGGGQGQPQHF
NA | TRBJ2-1 | TRBV14 | once | TGTGCCAGCAGCCATTGGGACATGGGGACCCTTGAGCAGTTCTTC | CASSHWDMGTLEQFF
NA | TRBJ1-1 | TRBV3-1 | NA | TGTGCCAGCAGGAGTAACAGGGTCTGGTACACTGAAGCTTTCTTT | CASRSNRVWYTEAFF
NA | TRBJ1-6 | TRBV20-1 | NA | TGCAGTGTCAGGGGCACCCTTGGGGATTCACCCCTCCACTTT | CSVRGTLGDSPLHF
NA | TRBJ2-1 | TRBV4-2 | NA | TGTGCCAGCAGCCAAGAGGATAAAGACAATGAGCAGTTCTTC | CASSQEDKDNEQFF
NA | TRBJ2-1 | TRBV7-8 | NA | TGTGCCAGCAGGCTGTCCGGGACTCCCCCCAATGAGCAGTTCTTC | CASRLSGTPPNEQFF
TRBD2 | TRBJ2-1 | TRBV13 | NA | TGTGCCAGCAGCTTCGGAGCCCCGGGAGGGGAGCAGTTCTTC | CASSFGAPGGEQFF
NA | TRBJ1-1 | TRBV20-1 | once | TGCAGTGTAGGGGGACCTGAAGCTTTCTTT | CSVGGPEAFF
NA | TRBJ2-1 | TRBV7-8 | NA | TGTGCCGCTGGTTATAGCTCCTACAATGAGCAGTTCTTC | CAAGYSSYNEQFF
NA | TRBJ1-1 | TRBV2 | NA | TGTGCCAGCAGTGAAATGTCAGGGGAGGCTGAAGCTTTCTTT | CASSEMSGEAEAFF
NA | TRBJ1-2 | TRBV20-1 | NA | TGCAGTGCTAGAGTTAGGACAGAAGGAGTTTACACCTTC | CSARVRTEGVYTF
NA | TRBJ2-3 | TRBV7-9 | NA | TGTGCCAGCAGCTTGGCTAGCGGCACAGATACGCAGTATTTT | CASSLASGTDTQYF
NA | TRBJ1-2 | TRBV28 | NA | TGTGCCAGCAGTTGGAGCATAGGCAGGGCCAACTATGGCTACACCTTC | CASSWSIGRANYGYTF
NA | TRBJ2-3 | TRBV12-3/TRBV12-4 | NA | TGTGCCAGCAGTTCCCCGGGGGATACGCAGTATTTT | CASSSPGDTQYF
TRBD2 | TRBJ2-1 | TRBV7-2 | NA | TGTGCCAGCAGCTTAGCGGGGACTAGCCACAATGAGCAGTTCTTC | CASSLAGTSHNEQFF
NA | TRBJ1-6 | TRBV30 | NA | TGTGCCTGGACAACCCCCCGAGATAATTCACCCCTCCACTTT | CAWTTPRDNSPLHF
NA | TRBJ1-2 | TRBV5-6 | NA | TGTGCCAGCAACAGATGGGATAACTATGGCTACACCTTC | CASNRWDNYGYTF
NA | TRBJ2-5 | TRBV6-5 | NA | TGTGCCAGCTCCCTAGGGGGCCGGGGGTCCCAGTACTTC | CASSLGGRGSQYF
TRBD1 | TRBJ2-1 | TRBV20-1 | NA | TGCAGTGCTAGAGCGGGACAGGGTACTTTGCGCAATGAGCAGTTCTTC | CSARAGQGTLRNEQFF
NA | TRBJ2-2 | TRBV9 | NA | TGTGCCAGCAGCGTAATCGGAGTCTCCGGGGAGCTGTTTTTT | CASSVIGVSGELFF